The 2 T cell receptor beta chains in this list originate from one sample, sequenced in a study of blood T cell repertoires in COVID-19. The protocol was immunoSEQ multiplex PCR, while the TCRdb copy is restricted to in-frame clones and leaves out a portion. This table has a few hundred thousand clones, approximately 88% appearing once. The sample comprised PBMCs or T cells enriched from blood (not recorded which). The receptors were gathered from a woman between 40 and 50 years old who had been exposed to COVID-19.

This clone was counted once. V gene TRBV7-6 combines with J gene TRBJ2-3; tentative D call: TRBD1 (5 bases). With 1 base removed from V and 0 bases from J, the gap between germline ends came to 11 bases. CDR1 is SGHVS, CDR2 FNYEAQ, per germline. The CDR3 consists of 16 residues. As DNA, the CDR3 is TGTGCCAGCAGCTTAGAACAGGCGAGGAGCACAGATACGCAGTATTTT. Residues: CASSLEQARSTDTQYF. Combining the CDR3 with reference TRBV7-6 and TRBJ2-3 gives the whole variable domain GAGVSQSPRYKVTKRGQDVALRCDPISGHVSLYWYRQALGQGPEFLTYFNYEAQQDKSGLPNDRFSAERPEGSISTLTIQRTEQRDSAMYRCASSLEQARSTDTQYFGPGTRLTVL.

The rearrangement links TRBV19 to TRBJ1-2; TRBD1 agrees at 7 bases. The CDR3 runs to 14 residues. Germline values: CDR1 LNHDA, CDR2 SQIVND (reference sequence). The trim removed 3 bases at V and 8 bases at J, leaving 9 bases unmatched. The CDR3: CASSIQRDRYGYTF. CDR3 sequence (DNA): TGTGCCAGTAGTATTCAACGGGACAGATACGGCTACACCTTC. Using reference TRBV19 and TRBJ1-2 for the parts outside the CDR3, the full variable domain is DGGITQSPKYLFRKEGQNVTLSCEQNLNHDAMYWYRQDPGQGLRLIYYSQIVNDFQKGDIAEGYSVSREKKESFPLTVTSAQKNPTAFYLCASSIQRDRYGYTFGSGTRLTVV.